The rows below give T cell receptor beta chains drawn from one sample of a study of cytomegalovirus exposure and HLA in healthy donors. The protocol was immunoSEQ multiplex PCR, while the TCRdb copy is restricted to in-frame clones and leaves out a portion. Of approximately 110,000 clones listed, just under 75% are singletons. Sequenced sample: PBMCs. These receptors originate from a man aged 50-60 years in good health and CMV-seropositive. Both conserved end residues are part of each CDR3. Fields, in order: J gene, clone size, D gene, V gene, CDR3 protein, CDR3 DNA. D genes are given only for firm matches. Clone size is not always given. Where it is, it says once, few, many or a class for expanded clones.

TRBJ2-7,few,TRBD2,TRBV2,CASSFGGGANYEQYF,TGTGCCAGCAGTTTTGGCGGGGGGGCCAACTACGAGCAGTACTTC
TRBJ1-5,NA,NA,TRBV10-3,CAISDVLGSRQPQHF,TGTGCCATCAGTGATGTTTTGGGGAGTCGTCAGCCCCAGCATTTT
TRBJ1-2,NA,NA,TRBV6-4,CASSSAANYGYTF,TGTGCCAGCAGTTCCGCAGCTAACTATGGCTACACCTTC
TRBJ1-1,NA,TRBD1,TRBV4-1,CASSQIPGTGSAEAFF,TGCGCCAGCAGCCAAATACCCGGGACAGGTAGCGCTGAAGCTTTCTTT
TRBJ2-7,NA,TRBD1,TRBV5-4,CASSSVNSGTAYEQYF,TGTGCCAGCAGCTCAGTGAATTCCGGGACAGCTTACGAGCAGTACTTC
TRBJ2-3,NA,NA,TRBV5-1,CASTPGRGASTDTQYF,TGCGCCAGCACCCCGGGGAGGGGGGCTAGCACAGATACGCAGTATTTT
TRBJ2-1,once,NA,TRBV18,CASSPRQSVNEQFF,TGTGCCAGCTCACCCCGACAGAGTGTTAATGAGCAGTTCTTC
TRBJ2-6,few,NA,TRBV5-5,CASSLLTSGANVLTF,TGTGCCAGCAGCTTACTCACCTCTGGGGCCAACGTCCTGACTTTC
TRBJ1-2,NA,NA,TRBV14,CASSQGAPDYGYTF,TGTGCCAGCAGCCAAGGGGCCCCGGACTATGGCTACACCTTC
TRBJ2-5,NA,TRBD1,TRBV9,CASSDAGTAAGTQYF,TGTGCCAGCAGCGACGCCGGGACAGCCGCCGGCACCCAGTACTTC
TRBJ1-2,NA,NA,TRBV6-1,CASSEDGDYGYTF,TGTGCCAGCAGTGAAGATGGAGACTATGGCTACACCTTC
TRBJ2-7,NA,NA,TRBV6-6,CASSPGGLGEQYF,TGTGCCAGCAGTCCGGGCGGGTTGGGCGAGCAGTACTTC
TRBJ2-3,NA,NA,TRBV11-2,CASSSRGPDTQYF,TGTGCCAGCAGCTCCCGGGGTCCGGATACGCAGTATTTT
TRBJ2-5,NA,NA,TRBV30,CAWSVGGPRTQYF,TGTGCCTGGAGTGTAGGCGGCCCCAGGACCCAGTACTTC
TRBJ2-1,NA,NA,TRBV30,CACAASYNEQFF,TGTGCCTGCGCGGCCTCCTACAATGAGCAGTTCTTC
TRBJ2-7,once,TRBD1,TRBV19,CATSLRRGLEQYF,TGTGCCACTTCCCTCCGTAGGGGGCTTGAGCAGTACTTC
TRBJ1-6,NA,NA,TRBV6-1,CASSAPGMRGSPLHF,TGTGCCAGCAGTGCTCCCGGGATGCGGGGTTCACCCCTCCACTTT
TRBJ2-7,NA,TRBD2,TRBV27,CASGAQKLAGALEQYF,TGTGCCTCAGGGGCCCAAAAACTAGCGGGGGCCCTCGAGCAGTACTTC
TRBJ1-2,NA,TRBD1,TRBV4-1,CASSPGQGAPGHGYTF,TGCGCCAGCAGCCCTGGACAGGGCGCGCCTGGGCATGGCTACACCTTC
TRBJ1-5,few,NA,TRBV21-1,CASSTQAGDSSNQPQHF,TGTGCCAGCAGCACCCAGGCAGGGGATAGTAGCAATCAGCCCCAGCATTTT
TRBJ2-5,NA,NA,TRBV29-1,CSPIRERQETQYF,TGCAGCCCTATCAGAGAGCGGCAAGAGACCCAGTACTTC
TRBJ2-5,few,TRBD1,TRBV5-1,CASSLGQGETQYF,TGCGCCAGCAGCCTGGGACAGGGTGAGACCCAGTACTTC
TRBJ1-6,NA,TRBD1,TRBV19,CASGKDRGDSPLHF,TGTGCCAGCGGAAAGGACAGGGGAGATTCACCCCTCCACTTT
TRBJ2-7,NA,TRBD2,TRBV18,CASSPASGPYEQYF,TGTGCCAGCTCACCGGCTAGCGGACCCTACGAGCAGTACTTC
TRBJ1-5,NA,TRBD1,TRBV6-1,CASSAPTGEGNQPQHF,TGTGCCAGCAGTGCACCGACAGGGGAGGGCAATCAGCCCCAGCATTTT
TRBJ2-5,NA,TRBD1,TRBV27,CASSSDRFPQETQYF,TGTGCCAGCAGTTCGGACAGGTTCCCTCAAGAGACCCAGTACTTC
TRBJ1-5,NA,TRBD1,TRBV6-1,CASSFTGGRNQPQHF,TGTGCCAGCAGTTTCACAGGGGGACGCAATCAGCCCCAGCATTTT
TRBJ2-1,NA,TRBD2,TRBV2,CASSGGLAGVPREQFF,TGTGCCAGCAGTGGGGGACTAGCGGGGGTTCCGAGGGAGCAGTTCTTC
TRBJ2-5,NA,TRBD2,TRBV7-8,CASSFSGGARKETQYF,TGTGCCAGCAGCTTTAGCGGGGGGGCACGAAAAGAGACCCAGTACTTC
TRBJ1-1,NA,NA,TRBV6-5,CASSRGTSTEAFF,TGTGCCAGCAGTAGAGGGACTAGCACTGAAGCTTTCTTT
TRBJ1-5,few,TRBD1,TRBV15,CATSRSGQRLAQHF,TGTGCCACCAGCAGGTCGGGACAGAGATTAGCCCAGCATTTT
TRBJ2-2,NA,NA,TRBV10-3,CASRAGNTGELFF,TGTGCCAGCCGAGCGGGGAACACCGGGGAGCTGTTTTTT
TRBJ2-1,NA,NA,TRBV4-2,CASSQDVAFEQFF,TGTGCCAGCAGCCAAGATGTGGCTTTCGAGCAGTTCTTC
TRBJ2-1,NA,NA,TRBV10-3,CAIGNGEFYNEQFF,TGTGCCATCGGAAACGGAGAATTTTACAATGAGCAGTTCTTC
TRBJ2-3,NA,TRBD2,TRBV9,CASSVASGRGWTDTQYF,TGTGCCAGCAGCGTAGCTAGCGGGAGAGGTTGGACAGATACGCAGTATTTT
TRBJ2-2,once,TRBD2,TRBV5-1,CASSLTSGGAIGELFF,TGCGCCAGCAGCTTGACTAGCGGGGGGGCGATCGGGGAGCTGTTTTTT
TRBJ1-6,NA,NA,TRBV2,CASTAGGYNSPLHF,TGTGCCAGCACCGCGGGGGGATATAATTCACCCCTCCACTTT